This TCR beta chain came from a study of cytomegalovirus exposure and HLA in healthy donors listed by TCRdb under 2017. Notes on the research overall: The roughly 650 repertoires of the first cohort and the 95 to 150 validation repertoires were produced on the same platform, according to a later analysis. The study aimed to test whether cataloging public T cell receptors could reveal signatures of past pathogen exposure. In addition to the first cohort of hundreds of subjects, a separate validation cohort of 120 different subjects was used. The study combined high-throughput TCR immunosequencing, statistical association of individual TCRs with disease status, and machine learning to predict cytomegalovirus infection status. Here is what the overall study found, with its caveats: The validation cohort had no HLA typing available for a later analysis, so co-occurrence within that cohort was assessed over all 120 or so repertoires. According to the authors, the approach could potentially be generalized to other disease states and immunological phenotypes. Most TCR sequences were seen in very few donors, while some public TCRs were found in many individuals. Cytomegalovirus status was reported to be diagnosed by the classifier with high specificity and sensitivity in both the original and validation cohorts. A few of the identified cytomegalovirus-associated TCR beta chains were confirmed in vitro to be specific for cytomegalovirus antigens. Subsequent analysis determined that TCRs grouped into clusters in the first cohort also showed a tendency toward co-occurrence across the roughly 120 validation repertoires, and approximately 94% of cluster scores exceeded 0. In the study, 150 to 200 TCR beta chains were listed as associated with cytomegalovirus.

About this clone: No cognate antigen has been identified for it. Per-nucleotide qualities are absent, and no much larger clonotype sits a single base away.

The library was obtained by the immunoSEQ multiplex PCR assay. From the authors' description of their analysis: A statistical classification framework was built to diagnose cytomegalovirus status from the catalog of TCR beta chain sequences. TCRdb's version of the immuneACCESS table is confined to in-frame rearrangements and falls short of the full clone set. An unresolved V gene accounts for under half of the shortfall where checked; the remainder is of unknown origin. For V, J and clone size, that table is used; D and trimming come from the DNA. The sample table records about 200,000 clones; 86% of these occur just once. In total, the top ten clones hold roughly 1.5% of the sample. Separate from the approximately 730-subject first cohort, the validation cohort of roughly 110 subjects was the group to which the donors belonged. The V end gives up 0 bases and the J end 8 bases, leaving 9 bases in the junction not matched to a gene. Taken from the germline V gene, the CDR1 and CDR2 loops are SGDLS and YYNGEE. The CDR3, cysteine through phenylalanine, is 16 amino acids long. CDR3 DNA only is kept here, 48 bases in frame from base 1.

The sequence links TRBV9 to TRBJ1-4, with 8 bases in between that match TRBD1. Sequences were obtained from PBMCs. The clonotype comes from a woman aged 18-35 years in good health and CMV-seronegative. The encoded CDR3 is CASSVVPGQGDEKLFF. The DNA sequence is TGTGCCAGCAGCGTAGTTCCCGGACAGGGCGACGAAAAACTGTTTTTT.